The 5 T cell receptor beta chains presented below share a single source sample, sequenced in a study of cytomegalovirus exposure and HLA in healthy donors. Use of 60 Vbeta and 13 Jbeta primers characterized the PCR. The method was immunoSEQ multiplex PCR; TCRdb's version includes in-frame clones alone and lacks a portion of them. The sample lists about 190,000 clones; around 81% were seen once. The sample was PBMCs. Receptors originate from a man younger than 35 in good health and CMV-seronegative.

Only a few counts were recorded for this clone. The chain joins TRBV21-1 to TRBJ1-6; the D call of TRBD1 is as the table states it, not checked on the DNA. TRBV21-1 counts as a pseudogene. The CDR3 is made up of 16 amino acids. The CDR3 region is CASSKDGCQGDSPLHF. The CDR3 bases are TGTGCCAGCAGCAAAGATGGGTGCCAGGGTGATTCACCCCTCCACTTT.

This clone was counted a few times. V usage is TRBV6-5 and J usage is TRBJ1-6; TRBD1 might be the D (6 bases). The CDR3 sequence is 15 residues long. V gave up 2 bases and J gave up 8 bases, with 13 bases separating them. Germline assignment: CDR1 MNHEY and CDR2 SVGAGI. CDR3 in amino acids: CASSYEDRQHSPLHF. Here the CDR3 DNA reads TGTGCCAGCAGTTACGAGGACAGACAGCATTCACCCCTCCACTTT.

The chain links TRBV13 to TRBJ2-2; 14 nucleotides align to TRBD2. With 3 bases clipped from V and 2 bases from J, the junction kept 5 bases outside the gene matches. CDR3 length: 18 amino acids. CDR1 and CDR2 from the germline V gene are PRHDT and FYEKMQ (reference sequence). This CDR3 is CASSFRLAGGPNTGELFF. In DNA, the CDR3 is TGTGCCAGCAGCTTTAGACTAGCGGGAGGGCCTAACACCGGGGAGCTGTTTTTT. The full variable domain, rest sourced from reference TRBV13 and TRBJ2-2, is AAGVIQSPRHLIKEKRETATLKCYPIPRHDTVYWYQQGPGQDPQFLISFYEKMQSDKGSIPDRFSAQQFSDYHSELNMSSLELGDSALYFCASSFRLAGGPNTGELFFGEGSRLTVL.

This sequence joins TRBV5-6 and TRBJ2-2; 11 nucleotides line up with TRBD1. This CDR3 spans 18 amino acids. Trimming took 4 bases from V and 1 from J; bases not matched to a gene: 9. Per germline, CDR1 SGHDT and CDR2 YYEEEE. CDR3 coding DNA: TGTGCCAGCAGCGCGATCCGGGACAGGGGGTGGAACACCGGGGAGCTGTTTTTT. Encoded protein: CASSAIRDRGWNTGELFF.

The chain has TRBV11-2 and TRBJ2-7; D is ambiguous. Between the trimmed V and J ends, which lost 5 bases and 0 bases, there was a span of 8 bases. This CDR3 contains 13 residues. Per germline, CDR1 SGHAT and CDR2 FQNNGV. The CDR3 coding sequence is TGTGCCAGCAGCCCCGTGAGCTCCTACGAGCAGTACTTC. It is translated as CASSPVSSYEQYF. The full variable domain, rest sourced from reference TRBV11-2 and TRBJ2-7, is EAGVAQSPRYKIIEKRQSVAFWCNPISGHATLYWYQQILGQGPKLLIQFQNNGVVDDSQLPKDRFSAERLKGVDSTLKIQPAKLEDSAVYLCASSPVSSYEQYFGPGTRLTVT.